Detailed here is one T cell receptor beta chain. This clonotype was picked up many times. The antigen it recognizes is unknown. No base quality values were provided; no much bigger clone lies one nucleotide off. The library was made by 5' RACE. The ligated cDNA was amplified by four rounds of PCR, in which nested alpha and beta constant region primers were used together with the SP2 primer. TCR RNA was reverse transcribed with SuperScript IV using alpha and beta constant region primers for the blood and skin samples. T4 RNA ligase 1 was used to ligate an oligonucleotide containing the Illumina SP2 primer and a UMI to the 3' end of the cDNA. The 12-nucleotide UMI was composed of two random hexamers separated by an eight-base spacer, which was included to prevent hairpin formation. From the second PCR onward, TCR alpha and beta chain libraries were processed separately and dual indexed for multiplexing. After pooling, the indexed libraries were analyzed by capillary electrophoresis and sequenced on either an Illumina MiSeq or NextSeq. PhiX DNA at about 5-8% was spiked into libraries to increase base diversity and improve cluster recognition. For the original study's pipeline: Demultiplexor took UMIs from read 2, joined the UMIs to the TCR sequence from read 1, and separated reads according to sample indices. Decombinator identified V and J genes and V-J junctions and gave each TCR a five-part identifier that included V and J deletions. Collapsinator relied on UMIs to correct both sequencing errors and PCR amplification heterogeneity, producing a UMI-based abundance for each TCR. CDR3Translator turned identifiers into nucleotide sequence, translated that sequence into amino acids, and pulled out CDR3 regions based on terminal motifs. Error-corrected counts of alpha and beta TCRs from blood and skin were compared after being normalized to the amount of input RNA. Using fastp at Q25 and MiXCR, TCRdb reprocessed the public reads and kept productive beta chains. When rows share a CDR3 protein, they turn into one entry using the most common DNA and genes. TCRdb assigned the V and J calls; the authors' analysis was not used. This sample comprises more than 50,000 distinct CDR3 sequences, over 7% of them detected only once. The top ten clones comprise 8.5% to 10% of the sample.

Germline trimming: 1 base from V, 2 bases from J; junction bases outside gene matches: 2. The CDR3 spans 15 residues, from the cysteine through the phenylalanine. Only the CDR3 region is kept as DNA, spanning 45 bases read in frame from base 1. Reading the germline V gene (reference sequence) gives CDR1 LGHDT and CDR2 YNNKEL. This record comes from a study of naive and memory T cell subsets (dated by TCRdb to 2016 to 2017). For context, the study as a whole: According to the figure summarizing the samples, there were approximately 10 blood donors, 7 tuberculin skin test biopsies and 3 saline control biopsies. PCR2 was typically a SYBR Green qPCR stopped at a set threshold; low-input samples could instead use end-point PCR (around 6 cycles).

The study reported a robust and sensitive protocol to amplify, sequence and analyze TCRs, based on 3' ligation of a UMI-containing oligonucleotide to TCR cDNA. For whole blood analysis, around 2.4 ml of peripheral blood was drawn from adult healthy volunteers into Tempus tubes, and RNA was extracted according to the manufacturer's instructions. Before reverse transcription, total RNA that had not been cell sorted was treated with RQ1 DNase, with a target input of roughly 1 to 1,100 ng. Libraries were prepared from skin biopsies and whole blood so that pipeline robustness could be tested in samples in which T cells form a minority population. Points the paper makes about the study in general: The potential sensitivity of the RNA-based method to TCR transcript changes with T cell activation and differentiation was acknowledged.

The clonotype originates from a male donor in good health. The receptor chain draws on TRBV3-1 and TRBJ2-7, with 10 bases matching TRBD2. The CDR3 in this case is CASSQGLAGAYEQYF. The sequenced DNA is TGTGCCAGCAGCCAAGGCCTAGCGGGGGCCTACGAGCAGTACTTC.